The 3 T cell receptor beta chains presented below share a single source sample, sequenced in a study of blood T cell repertoires in COVID-19. The method was immunoSEQ multiplex PCR; TCRdb's version includes in-frame clones alone and lacks a portion of them. The table has 94,000 or so clones, 84% seen once. Sequencing was carried out using peripheral blood. The origin of the receptors is a man aged 55 to 70 with acute or convalescent COVID-19.

V gene TRBV28 combines with J gene TRBJ2-1, with 7 bases matching TRBD2. The CDR3 consists of 15 residues. CDR1 and CDR2 (germline): MDHEN, SYDVKM. Germline trimming cut 8 bases from V and 6 bases from J; bases unmatched to any gene: 13. Written as DNA, the CDR3 is TGTGCCAGCTGTTCCTCGGGGGGTAAAGGCAATGAGCAGTTCTTC. The encoded protein is CASCSSGGKGNEQFF.

The rearrangement uses TRBV6-5 and TRBJ1-6; D not resolved. Germline CDR1 is MNHEY and CDR2 is SVGAGI. There are 16 residues in the CDR3. V shed 0 bases and J shed 0 bases, with 6 bases lying between them. CDR3 amino acids: CASSYSRSSYNSPLHF. CDR3 DNA: TGTGCCAGCAGTTACTCGAGGAGCTCCTATAATTCACCCCTCCACTTT.

The chain employs TRBV14 and TRBJ1-1, with D uncertain. Germline V gives CDR1 SGHDN, CDR2 FVKESK. There are 14 residues in the CDR3. The germline V and J ends were trimmed by 4 bases and 2 bases, with 11 bases remaining between them. The CDR3 DNA reads as TGTGCCAGCAGCCGGGCCTTAACTAACACTGAAGCTTTCTTT. It translates to CASSRALTNTEAFF.